Following are 24 T cell receptor beta chains from one sample sequenced in a study of early T cells in non-severe SARS-CoV-2 infection. MiXCR was run by TCRdb on the 5' RACE reads, yielding one entry per CDR3 protein. This table holds 62,000 or so distinct CDR3 sequences, almost 9% found once. The sequenced sample was whole blood, obtained at baseline. These TCRs come from an adult who was a healthcare worker with PCR-confirmed SARS-CoV-2 infection or an uninfected control (not recorded which).

This clonotype occurred a few times. This sequence joins TRBV20-1 and TRBJ1-1; D is unresolved. The ends were cut back, 6 bases at V and 0 bases at J, with 14 bases in the middle. In germline, CDR1 is DFQATT, CDR2 SNEGSKA (reference sequence). CDR3 length: 14 amino acids. The CDR3, as DNA: TGCAGTGCCGAGGCCGGGTCAATGAACACTGAAGCTTTCTTT. It is translated as CSAEAGSMNTEAFF.

The J gene is TRBJ1-5, the V gene TRBV5-6; D is possibly TRBD1 (6 bases). Trimming took off 4 bases at V and 0 bases at J, with 11 bases between the two ends. The CDR3 is 15 residues long. The germline V gene encodes CDR1 SGHDT and CDR2 YYEEEE. The CDR3 protein is CASSTGTNSNQPQHF. CDR3 coding DNA: TGTGCCAGCAGCACCGGGACAAATAGCAATCAGCCCCAGCATTTT. Filled out from reference TRBV5-6 and TRBJ1-5, the complete variable domain reads DAGVTQSPTHLIKTRGQQVTLRCSPKSGHDTVSWYQQALGQGPQFIFQYYEEEERQRGNFPDRFSGHQFPNYSSELNVNALLLGDSALYLCASSTGTNSNQPQHFGDGTRLSIL.

The chain combines TRBV4-3 with TRBJ2-5; TRBD2 is a possible D gene (5 bases). Trimming took 0 bases from V and 6 from J, leaving 11 bases between them. Germline V gives CDR1 LGHNA, CDR2 YSLEER. This CDR3 has 14 residues. CDR3 DNA: TGCGCCAGCAGCCAAGATCGGGGTGTAAAGACCCAGTACTTC. Its translation is CASSQDRGVKTQYF.

The V gene is TRBV7-2, the J gene TRBJ2-5, with 9 bases that match TRBD1. Germline V gene data show CDR1 as SGHTA and CDR2 as FQGNSA. V was clipped by 4 bases and J by 1 base; unmatched bases: 16. The CDR3 is 19 residues long. The CDR3 DNA follows: TGTGCCAGCAGCTCATCAAAATCCGCGGGACAGGGACGCCAAGAGACCCAGTACTTC. Protein product: CASSSSKSAGQGRQETQYF. Combining the CDR3 with reference TRBV7-2 and TRBJ2-5 gives the whole variable domain GAGVSQSPSNKVTEKGKDVELRCDPISGHTALYWYRQSLGQGLEFLIYFQGNSAPDKSGLPSDRFSAERTGGSVSTLTIQRTQQEDSAVYLCASSSSKSAGQGRQETQYFGPGTRLLVL.

The chain carries TRBV6-6 and TRBJ1-3; unclear D gene. CDR1 and CDR2 from the germline V gene are MNHNY and SVGAGI (reference sequence). CDR3 length: 16 amino acids. The V end lost 5 bases, the J end lost 0 bases, and 14 bases lay between the germline ends. The CDR3 nucleotides are TGTGCCAGCAGTCTGTATGGAGGCAGCTCTGGAAACACCATATATTTT. Residues: CASSLYGGSSGNTIYF.

The chain combines TRBV4-1 with TRBJ2-7, with D possibly TRBD1 on 6 matching bases. Germline loops: CDR1 MGHRA, CDR2 YSYEKL. Deletions cut 4 bases from V and 2 bases from J, with 15 bases between. This CDR3 is 15 amino acids long. CDR3 coding DNA: TGCGCCAGCAGCCTTGGGGACAAGGGAGCCTACGAGCAGTACTTC. As protein: CASSLGDKGAYEQYF.

The rearrangement links TRBV9 to TRBJ2-7; a possible D gene is TRBD2 (7 bases). The CDR3 extends over 15 amino acids. Per germline, CDR1 SGDLS and CDR2 YYNGEE. Trimming took off 4 bases at V and 2 bases at J, with 16 bases between the two ends. The CDR3 DNA follows: TGTGCCAGCAGCCCCGCGGGGCGGGGGCCCTACGAGCAGTACTTC. It codes for CASSPAGRGPYEQYF.

The chain joins TRBV4-3 to TRBJ2-3; a possible D gene is TRBD2 (6 bases). The CDR3 consists of 15 residues. The V end was cut by 4 bases, the J end by 9 bases, with 20 bases between. CDR1 is LGHNA and CDR2 is YSLEER in the germline V gene. The DNA of the CDR3 is TGCGCCAGCAGCCGGGGACGGAGTATCGGGGGAACGCAGTATTTT. It encodes CASSRGRSIGGTQYF.

This clonotype has more than one count but fewer than ten. V is TRBV7-9 and J is TRBJ2-3; D may be TRBD2 (6 bases). V was trimmed by 0 bases and J by 6 bases, leaving 19 bases between them. This CDR3 is 17 amino acids long. Per germline, CDR1 SEHNR and CDR2 FQNEAQ (reference sequence). The CDR3 protein is CASSLAPGTRLRDTQYF. In nucleotides, the CDR3 is TGTGCCAGCAGCTTAGCCCCAGGGACTCGGCTGAGGGATACGCAGTATTTT.

V and J are TRBV7-9 and TRBJ2-3; D ambiguous. The V end was cut by 4 bases, the J end by 0 bases, with 11 bases between. The CDR3 is made up of 15 amino acids. The germline V gene encodes CDR1 SEHNR and CDR2 FQNEAQ (reference sequence). The CDR3 reads CASSSPYTSTDTQYF. The CDR3 DNA sequence: TGTGCCAGCAGCTCTCCGTATACTAGCACAGATACGCAGTATTTT.

The chain uses TRBV19 and TRBJ2-7; no firm D call. This CDR3 region has 13 residues. Trimming cost V 4 bases and J 3 bases, with 10 bases left between them. Germline V lookup: CDR1 LNHDA, CDR2 SQIVND (reference sequence). CDR3: CASSTQRSYEQYF. In nucleotides, the CDR3 is TGTGCCAGTAGTACCCAGAGGAGCTACGAGCAGTACTTC.

This clonotype has more than one count but fewer than ten. This rearrangement joins TRBV29-1 to TRBJ1-2, with D unresolved. V lost 7 bases, J lost 2 bases, and 11 bases lay in between. In germline, CDR1 is SQVTM, CDR2 ANQGSEA. The CDR3 is 12 amino acids. The CDR3 sequence: CSALETNYGYTF. CDR3 nucleotides: TGCAGCGCACTGGAGACCAACTATGGCTACACCTTC.

This clonotype was recorded at least ten times. J is TRBJ1-5 and V is TRBV20-1; perhaps TRBD1 as D (5 bases). The CDR3 has 15 residues. V was cut by 3 bases and J by 1 base, with 13 bases left in between. The germline V gene has CDR1 DFQATT and CDR2 SNEGSKA (reference sequence). The CDR3 region is CSASYGGLSNQPQHF. The CDR3 DNA follows: TGCAGTGCTAGTTATGGGGGGTTGAGCAATCAGCCCCAGCATTTT.

This clonotype was picked up many times. This chain joins TRBV11-3 and TRBJ2-6; no firm D call. CDR1 and CDR2 from the germline V gene are SGHNT and YENEEA. The CDR3 runs 13 residues. Between the trimmed V and J ends, which lost 7 bases and 1 base, there was a span of 5 bases. As DNA, the CDR3 is TGTGCCAGCACCGGGTCTGGGGCCAACGTCCTGACTTTC. Translation: CASTGSGANVLTF.

This clonotype was detected only a few times. V and J are TRBV4-1 and TRBJ2-3; 7 bases align to TRBD2. The germline gives CDR1 MGHRA, CDR2 YSYEKL. J lost 2 bases, V lost 3 bases, and 8 bases had no gene match. CDR3 length equals 16 residues. The CDR3 DNA reads TGCGCCAGCAGCCATTCACCGGGGGGATTCACAGATACGCAGTATTTT. It encodes CASSHSPGGFTDTQYF.

Only a few counts were recorded for this clonotype. The J gene is TRBJ2-3, the V gene TRBV14; TRBD2 matches at 7 bases. V shed 0 bases and J 0 bases; nucleotides not matched to a gene: 12. Germline V lookup: CDR1 SGHDN, CDR2 FVKESK. The CDR3 extends over 19 amino acids. This CDR3 is CASSQEAGYPPFSTDTQYF. CDR3 sequence (DNA): TGTGCCAGCAGCCAAGAAGCGGGATATCCCCCCTTTAGCACAGATACGCAGTATTTT.

This clonotype occurred a few times. The chain has TRBV6-6 and TRBJ2-6; D remains unclear. The CDR3 length is 14 residues. The V end was cut by 4 bases, the J end by 0 bases, with 4 bases between. Germline-derived CDR1 and CDR2 are MNHNY and SVGAGI (reference sequence). The CDR3 region is CASSSHSGANVLTF. Here the CDR3 DNA reads TGTGCCAGCAGTTCCCACTCTGGGGCCAACGTCCTGACTTTC.

The V call is TRBV20-1, the J call TRBJ2-3; no firm D call. The CDR3 length is 13 residues. Trimming shortened V by 6 bases and J by 5 bases, and 15 bases separated the two germline ends. Germline assignment: CDR1 DFQATT and CDR2 SNEGSKA (reference sequence). The DNA of the CDR3 is TGCAGTGCAGGTTTACAGTTTGGAGATACGCAGTATTTT. Protein product: CSAGLQFGDTQYF.

The gene calls are TRBV2 and TRBJ1-1; D gene ambiguous. V was cut by 9 bases and J by 0 bases, with 8 bases left in between. CDR1 is SNHLY and CDR2 is FYNNEI in the germline V gene. The CDR3 sequence is 12 residues long. CDR3 residues: CASESVNTEAFF. The CDR3 DNA reads TGTGCCAGTGAATCAGTGAACACTGAAGCTTTCTTT.

This clonotype showed up many times. The chain links TRBV7-2 to TRBJ2-1, with 7 positions matching TRBD2. Germline CDR1 reads SGHTA; CDR2 reads FQGNSA. This CDR3 has 15 amino acids. Trimming at V came to 5 bases and at J to 2 bases, leaving 6 bases not matched to a gene. CDR3 protein: CASSLLAGAYNEQFF. The CDR3 DNA sequence: TGTGCCAGCAGCCTTTTGGCGGGGGCCTACAATGAGCAGTTCTTC.

The rearrangement joins TRBV19 to TRBJ2-5; 7 nucleotides line up with TRBD2. V lost 5 bases and J lost 5; bases outside the gene matches: 11. The V gene's germline CDR1 is LNHDA and CDR2 SQIVND (reference sequence). The CDR3 runs to 15 residues. The CDR3 region is CASSAGVGSSETQYF. CDR3 DNA: TGTGCCAGTAGTGCGGGAGTGGGATCGTCGGAGACCCAGTACTTC.

This clonotype came up many times. The rearrangement links TRBV5-5 to TRBJ1-2, with D perhaps TRBD1 (5 bases). The CDR3 runs 14 residues. In germline, CDR1 is SGHKS, CDR2 YYEKEE (reference sequence). Deletions cut 2 bases from V and 4 bases from J, with 12 bases between. CDR3 in DNA: TGTGCCAGCAGCTTATCAGGGACTGGCTATGGCTACACCTTC. Translated: CASSLSGTGYGYTF.

This clonotype was counted at least ten times. The chain combines TRBV4-2 with TRBJ2-5; no firm D call. The CDR3 runs 13 residues. The germline V and J ends were trimmed by 0 bases and 6 bases, with 8 bases remaining between them. Per germline, CDR1 LGHNA and CDR2 YNFKEQ. CDR3 nucleotides: TGTGCCAGCAGCCAAGATACAGCGAAGACCCAGTACTTC. The encoded protein is CASSQDTAKTQYF.

This clonotype was detected only a few times. The V call is TRBV5-1, the J call TRBJ2-5; TRBD1 is a possible D gene (6 bases). Between the trimmed V and J ends, which lost 4 bases and 0 bases, there was a span of 16 bases. This CDR3 is 16 amino acids long. Germline CDR1 is SGHRS and CDR2 is YFSETQ. In DNA, the CDR3 is TGCGCCAGCAGCCCCCTGGGGGCCGGGTACCAAGAGACCCAGTACTTC. Its protein is CASSPLGAGYQETQYF.